This T cell receptor beta chain was documented in a study of T cell responses to AZD1222 COVID-19 vaccine. Whole-study findings and limits: Vaccine-related CD4 TCRs covered spike, predominating at 160-218 and 743-854. Females outnumbered males among donors, who were mostly white British; clonal diversity was possibly underestimated. Unmutated variant regions reportedly attract nearly half of all spike-specific TCRs.

Trimming shortened V by 0 bases and J by 0 bases, and 7 bases separated the two germline ends. CDR1 SGHRS and CDR2 YFSETQ come from the germline V gene. The length of the CDR3 is 15 residues. TCRdb's table, derived via immunoSEQ multiplex PCR, lists solely in-frame clones and lacks some. The table shows around 150,000 clones, with about 95% occurring only once. To note about this clone: Its matching antigen is unknown.

This chain joins TRBV5-1 and TRBJ1-3; no definite D call. The sequence derives from an adult in good health. The specimen was peripheral blood, collected on day 0 of AZD1222 vaccination. Here the CDR3 DNA reads TGCGCCAGCAGCTTGGATCGGTTCTCTGGAAACACCATATATTTT. This translates into CASSLDRFSGNTIYF.